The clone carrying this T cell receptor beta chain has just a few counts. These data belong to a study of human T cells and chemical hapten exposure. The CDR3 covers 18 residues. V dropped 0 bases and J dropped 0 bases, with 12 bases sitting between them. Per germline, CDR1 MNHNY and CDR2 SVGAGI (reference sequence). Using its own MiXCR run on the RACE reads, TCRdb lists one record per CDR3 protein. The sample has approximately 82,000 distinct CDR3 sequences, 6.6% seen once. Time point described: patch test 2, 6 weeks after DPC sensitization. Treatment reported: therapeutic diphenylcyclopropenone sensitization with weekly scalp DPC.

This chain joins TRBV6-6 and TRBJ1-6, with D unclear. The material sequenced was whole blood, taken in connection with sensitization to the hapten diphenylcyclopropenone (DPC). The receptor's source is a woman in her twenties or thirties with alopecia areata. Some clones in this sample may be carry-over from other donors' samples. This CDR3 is CASSYSGPLSSYNSPLHF. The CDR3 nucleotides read TGTGCCAGCAGTTACTCGGGTCCTCTCAGCTCCTATAATTCACCCCTCCACTTT.